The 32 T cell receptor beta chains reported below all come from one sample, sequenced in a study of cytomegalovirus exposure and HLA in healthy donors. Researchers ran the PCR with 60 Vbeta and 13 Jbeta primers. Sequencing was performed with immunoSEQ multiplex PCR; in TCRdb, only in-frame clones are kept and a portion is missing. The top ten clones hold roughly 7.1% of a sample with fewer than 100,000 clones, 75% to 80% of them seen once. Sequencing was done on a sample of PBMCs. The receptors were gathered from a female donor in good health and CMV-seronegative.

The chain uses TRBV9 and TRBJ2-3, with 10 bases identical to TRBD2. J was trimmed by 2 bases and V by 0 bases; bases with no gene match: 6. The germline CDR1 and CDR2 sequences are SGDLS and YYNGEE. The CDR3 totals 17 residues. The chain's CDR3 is CASSVAPSGGATDTQYF. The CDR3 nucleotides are TGTGCCAGCAGCGTAGCACCCAGCGGGGGGGCCACAGATACGCAGTATTTT.

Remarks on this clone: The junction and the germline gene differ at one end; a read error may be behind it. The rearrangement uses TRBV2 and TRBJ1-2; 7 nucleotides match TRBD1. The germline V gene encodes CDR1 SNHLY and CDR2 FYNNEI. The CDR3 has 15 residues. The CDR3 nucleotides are TGCCTTTTCCGGGACAGACTTATGACGAACTATGGCTACACCTTC. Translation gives CLFRDRLMTNYGYTF.

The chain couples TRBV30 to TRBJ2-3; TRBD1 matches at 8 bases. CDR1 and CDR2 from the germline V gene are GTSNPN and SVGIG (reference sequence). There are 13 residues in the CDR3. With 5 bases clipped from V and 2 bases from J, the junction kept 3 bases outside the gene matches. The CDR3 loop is CAWGDRPTDTQYF. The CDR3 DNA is TGTGCCTGGGGGGACAGGCCCACAGATACGCAGTATTTT.

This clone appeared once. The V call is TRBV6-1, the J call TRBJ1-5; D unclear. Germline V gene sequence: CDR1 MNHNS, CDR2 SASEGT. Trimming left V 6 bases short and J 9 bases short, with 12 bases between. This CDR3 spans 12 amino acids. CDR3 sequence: CASSPHGVPQHF. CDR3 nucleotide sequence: TGTGCCAGCAGCCCCCACGGTGTGCCCCAGCATTTT.

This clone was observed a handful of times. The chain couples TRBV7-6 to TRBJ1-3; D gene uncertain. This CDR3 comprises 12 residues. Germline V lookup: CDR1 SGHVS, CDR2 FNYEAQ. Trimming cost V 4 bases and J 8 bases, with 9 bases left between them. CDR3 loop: CASSSTEDTIYF. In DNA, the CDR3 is TGTGCCAGCAGCTCCACGGAGGACACCATATATTTT.

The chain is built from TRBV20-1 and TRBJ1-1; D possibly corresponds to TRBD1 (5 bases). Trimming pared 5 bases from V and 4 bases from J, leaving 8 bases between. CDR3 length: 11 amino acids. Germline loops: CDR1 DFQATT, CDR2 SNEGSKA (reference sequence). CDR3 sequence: CSAQGLTEAFF. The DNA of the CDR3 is TGCAGTGCTCAGGGCCTCACTGAAGCTTTCTTT.

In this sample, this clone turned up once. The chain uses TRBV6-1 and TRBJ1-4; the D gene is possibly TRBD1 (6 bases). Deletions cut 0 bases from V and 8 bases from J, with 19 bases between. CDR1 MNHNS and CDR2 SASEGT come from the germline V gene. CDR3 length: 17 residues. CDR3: CASSEARGKGGEEKLFF. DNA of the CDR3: TGTGCCAGCAGTGAAGCTCGGGGTAAAGGGGGGGAGGAAAAACTGTTTTTT.

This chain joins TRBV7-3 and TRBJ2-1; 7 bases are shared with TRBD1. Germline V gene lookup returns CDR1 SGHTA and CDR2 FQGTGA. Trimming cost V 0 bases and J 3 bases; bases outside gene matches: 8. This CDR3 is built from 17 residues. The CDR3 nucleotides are TGTGCCAGCAGCTTAACCCGGGACAGAATAGTCTACAATGAGCAGTTCTTC. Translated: CASSLTRDRIVYNEQFF.

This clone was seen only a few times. CDR3 protein: CASAKTGNTEAFF. DNA of the CDR3: TGTGCCAGCGCTAAAACAGGGAACACTGAAGCTTTCTTT. V and J are TRBV28 and TRBJ1-1; D possibly corresponds to TRBD1 (5 bases). The CDR3 is 13 amino acids. Trimming stripped 8 bases from V and 1 base from J, with 11 bases between. CDR1 is MDHEN, CDR2 SYDVKM, per germline.

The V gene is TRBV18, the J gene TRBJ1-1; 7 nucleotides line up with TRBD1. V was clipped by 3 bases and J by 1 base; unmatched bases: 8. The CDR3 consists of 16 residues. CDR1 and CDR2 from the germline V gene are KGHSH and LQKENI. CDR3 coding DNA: TGTGCCAGCTCACCCTCCCTAAACAGGGGGAACACTGAAGCTTTCTTT. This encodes CASSPSLNRGNTEAFF.

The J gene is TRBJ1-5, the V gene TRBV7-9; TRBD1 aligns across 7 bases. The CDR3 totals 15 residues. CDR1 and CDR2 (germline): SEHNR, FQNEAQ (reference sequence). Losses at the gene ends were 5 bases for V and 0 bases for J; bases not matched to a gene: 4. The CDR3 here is CASSRGQNSNQPQHF. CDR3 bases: TGTGCCAGCAGCCGGGGACAGAATAGCAATCAGCCCCAGCATTTT.

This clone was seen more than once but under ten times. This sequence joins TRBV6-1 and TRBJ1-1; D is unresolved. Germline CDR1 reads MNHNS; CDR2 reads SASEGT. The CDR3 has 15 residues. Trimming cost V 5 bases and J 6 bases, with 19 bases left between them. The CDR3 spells CASSSLPRGYAEAFF. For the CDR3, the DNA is TGTGCCAGCAGTTCCCTTCCCAGAGGTTACGCTGAAGCTTTCTTT.

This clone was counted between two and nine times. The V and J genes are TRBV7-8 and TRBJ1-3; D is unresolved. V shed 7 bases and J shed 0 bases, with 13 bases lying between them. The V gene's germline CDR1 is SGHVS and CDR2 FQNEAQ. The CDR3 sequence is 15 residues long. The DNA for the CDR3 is TGTGCCAGCACACCCCGTGAGAGCTCTGGAAACACCATATATTTT. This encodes CASTPRESSGNTIYF.

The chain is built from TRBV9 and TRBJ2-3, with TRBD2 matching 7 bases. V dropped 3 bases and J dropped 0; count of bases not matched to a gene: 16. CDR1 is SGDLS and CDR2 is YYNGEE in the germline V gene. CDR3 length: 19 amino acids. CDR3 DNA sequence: TGTGCCAGCAGCGCCCGGGACTATCTGAAGACCACTAGCACAGATACGCAGTATTTT. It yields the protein CASSARDYLKTTSTDTQYF.

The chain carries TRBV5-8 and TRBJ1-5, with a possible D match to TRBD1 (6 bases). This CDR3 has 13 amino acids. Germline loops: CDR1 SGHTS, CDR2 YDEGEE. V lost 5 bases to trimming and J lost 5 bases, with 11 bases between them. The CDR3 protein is CASSGTPHQPQHF. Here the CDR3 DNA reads TGTGCCAGCAGTGGGACACCTCATCAGCCCCAGCATTTT.

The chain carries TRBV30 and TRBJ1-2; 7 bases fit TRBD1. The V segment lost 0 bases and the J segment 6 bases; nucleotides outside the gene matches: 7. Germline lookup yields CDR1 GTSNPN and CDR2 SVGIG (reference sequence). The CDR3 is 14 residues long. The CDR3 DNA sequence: TGTGCCTGGAGTGTACTAGCCAGGGGGGATGGCTACACCTTC. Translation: CAWSVLARGDGYTF.

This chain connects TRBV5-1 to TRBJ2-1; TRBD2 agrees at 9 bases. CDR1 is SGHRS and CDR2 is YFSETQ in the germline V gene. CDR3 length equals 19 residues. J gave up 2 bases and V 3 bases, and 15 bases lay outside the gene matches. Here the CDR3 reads CASSSAGGSGSPAYNEQFF. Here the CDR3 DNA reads TGCGCCAGCAGCTCCGCCGGTGGTAGCGGGAGCCCCGCCTACAATGAGCAGTTCTTC.

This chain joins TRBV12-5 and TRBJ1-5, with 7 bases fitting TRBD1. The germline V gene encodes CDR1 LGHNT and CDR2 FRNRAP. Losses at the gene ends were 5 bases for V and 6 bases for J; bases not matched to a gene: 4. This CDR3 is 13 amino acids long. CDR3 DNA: TGTGCTAGTGGTCTGGGGACAGTTCAGCCCCAGCATTTT. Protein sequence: CASGLGTVQPQHF.

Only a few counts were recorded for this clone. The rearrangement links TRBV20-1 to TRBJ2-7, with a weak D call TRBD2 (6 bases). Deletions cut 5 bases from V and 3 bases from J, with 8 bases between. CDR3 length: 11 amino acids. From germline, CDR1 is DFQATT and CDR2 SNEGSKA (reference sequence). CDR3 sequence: CSAPGVYEQYF. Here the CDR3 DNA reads TGCAGTGCTCCGGGGGTCTACGAGCAGTACTTC.

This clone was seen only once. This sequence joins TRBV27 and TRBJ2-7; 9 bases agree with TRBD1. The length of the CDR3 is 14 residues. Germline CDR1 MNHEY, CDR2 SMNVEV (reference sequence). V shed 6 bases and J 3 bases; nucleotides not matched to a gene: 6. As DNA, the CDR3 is TGTGCCAGCAGCTGGGGGACAGGGCACTACGAGCAGTACTTC. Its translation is CASSWGTGHYEQYF.

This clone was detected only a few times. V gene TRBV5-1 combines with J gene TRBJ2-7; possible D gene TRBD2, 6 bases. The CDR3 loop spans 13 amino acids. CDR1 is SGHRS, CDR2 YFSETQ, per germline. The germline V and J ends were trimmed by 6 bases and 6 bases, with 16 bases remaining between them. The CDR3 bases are TGCGCCAGCACCTCAGTCGGGAGTTTCGAGCAGTACTTC. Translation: CASTSVGSFEQYF. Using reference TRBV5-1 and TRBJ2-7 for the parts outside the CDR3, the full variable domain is KAGVTQTPRYLIKTRGQQVTLSCSPISGHRSVSWYQQTPGQGLQFLFEYFSETQRNKGNFPGRFSGRQFSNSRSEMNVSTLELGDSALYLCASTSVGSFEQYFGPGTRLTVT.

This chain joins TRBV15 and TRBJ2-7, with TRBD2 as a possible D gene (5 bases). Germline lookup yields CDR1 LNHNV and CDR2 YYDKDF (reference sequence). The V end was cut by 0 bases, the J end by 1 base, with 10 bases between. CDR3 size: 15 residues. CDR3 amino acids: CATSRDIRGSYEQYF. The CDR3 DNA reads TGTGCCACCAGCAGAGATATACGGGGTTCCTACGAGCAGTACTTC.

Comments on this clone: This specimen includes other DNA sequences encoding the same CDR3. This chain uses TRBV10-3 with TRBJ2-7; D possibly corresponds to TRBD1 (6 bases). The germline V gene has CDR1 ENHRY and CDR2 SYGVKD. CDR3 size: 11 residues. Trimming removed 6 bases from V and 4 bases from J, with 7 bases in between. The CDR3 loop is CAISQGYEQYF. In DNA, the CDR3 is TGTGCCATCAGCCAGGGGTACGAGCAGTACTTC.

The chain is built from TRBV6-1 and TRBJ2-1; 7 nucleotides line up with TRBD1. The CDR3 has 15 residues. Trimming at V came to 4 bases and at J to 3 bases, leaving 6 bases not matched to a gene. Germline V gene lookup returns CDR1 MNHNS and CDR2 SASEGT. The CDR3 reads CASSAPDRFYNEQFF. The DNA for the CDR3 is TGTGCCAGCAGTGCCCCGGACAGGTTCTACAATGAGCAGTTCTTC.

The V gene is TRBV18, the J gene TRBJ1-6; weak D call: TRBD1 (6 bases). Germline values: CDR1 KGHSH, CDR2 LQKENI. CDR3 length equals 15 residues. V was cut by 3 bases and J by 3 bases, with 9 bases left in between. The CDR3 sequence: CASSPRQDYNSPLHF. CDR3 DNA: TGTGCCAGCTCACCTCGACAGGACTATAATTCACCCCTCCACTTT.

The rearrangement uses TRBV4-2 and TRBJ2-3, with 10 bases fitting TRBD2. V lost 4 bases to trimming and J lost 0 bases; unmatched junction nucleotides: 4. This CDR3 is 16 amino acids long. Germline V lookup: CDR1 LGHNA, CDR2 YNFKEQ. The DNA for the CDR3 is TGTGCCAGCAGCCCTGGACTAGCGGATAGCACAGATACGCAGTATTTT. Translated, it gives CASSPGLADSTDTQYF.

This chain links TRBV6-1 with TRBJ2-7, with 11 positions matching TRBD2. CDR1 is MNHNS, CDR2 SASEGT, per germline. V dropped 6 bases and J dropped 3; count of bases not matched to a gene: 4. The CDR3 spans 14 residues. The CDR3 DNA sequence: TGTGCCAGCAGACTAGCGGGAGAGGGCTACGAGCAGTACTTC. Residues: CASRLAGEGYEQYF.

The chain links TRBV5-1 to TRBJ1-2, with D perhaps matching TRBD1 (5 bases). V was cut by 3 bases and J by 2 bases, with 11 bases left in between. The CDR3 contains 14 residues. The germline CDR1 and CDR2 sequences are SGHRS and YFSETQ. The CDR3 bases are TGCGCCAGCAGCTGGGGTGGACAAAACTATGGCTACACCTTC. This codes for CASSWGGQNYGYTF.

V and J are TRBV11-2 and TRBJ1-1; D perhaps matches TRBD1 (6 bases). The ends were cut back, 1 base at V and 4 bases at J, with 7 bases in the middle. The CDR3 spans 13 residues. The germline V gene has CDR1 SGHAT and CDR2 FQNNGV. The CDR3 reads CASSLGQVTEAFF. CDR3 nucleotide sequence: TGTGCCAGCAGCTTAGGACAGGTCACTGAAGCTTTCTTT.

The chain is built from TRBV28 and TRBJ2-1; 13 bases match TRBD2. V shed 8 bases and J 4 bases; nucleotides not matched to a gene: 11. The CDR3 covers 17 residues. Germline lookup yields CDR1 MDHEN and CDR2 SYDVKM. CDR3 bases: TGTGCCAGCTCCCGGCGGACTAGCGGGAGTACTTACAATGAGCAGTTCTTC. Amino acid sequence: CASSRRTSGSTYNEQFF.

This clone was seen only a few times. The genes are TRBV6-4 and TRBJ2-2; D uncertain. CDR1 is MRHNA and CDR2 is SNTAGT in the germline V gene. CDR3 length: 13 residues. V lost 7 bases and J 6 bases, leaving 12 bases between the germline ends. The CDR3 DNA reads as TGTGCCAGCAAAGCAATCGACTCCGGGGAGCTGTTTTTT. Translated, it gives CASKAIDSGELFF.

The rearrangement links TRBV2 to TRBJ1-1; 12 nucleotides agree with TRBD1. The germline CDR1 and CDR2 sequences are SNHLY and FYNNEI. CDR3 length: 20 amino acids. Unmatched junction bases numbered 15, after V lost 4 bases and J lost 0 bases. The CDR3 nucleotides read TGTGCCAGCAGTGGCCCCGGCCGGGACAGGGGGCGAAATGTGAACACTGAAGCTTTCTTT. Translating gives CASSGPGRDRGRNVNTEAFF.